Only one count was recorded for the clone carrying this TCR beta chain. What it binds is unknown. This specimen comes from a study of cytomegalovirus exposure and HLA in healthy donors. Study findings and constraints: Within a later analysis, the majority of CMV-associated TCR beta chains appeared HLA-restricted. What was likely a sequencing artifact was a cluster of highly shared sequence variants.

60 Vbeta and 13 Jbeta primers were used in PCR. Original handling: Later work found around 85 million unique TCR beta chains, with some 11 million shared. Clones were sequenced by immunoSEQ multiplex PCR, and TCRdb holds only the in-frame ones, with some missing. The DNA gave D and trimming, while V, J and clone size come from that table. The sample has 130,000 to 150,000 clones; around 79% are singletons. With 3 bases clipped from V and 4 bases from J, the junction kept 10 bases outside the gene matches. CDR3 length: 15 residues. CDR1 and CDR2 from the germline V gene are GTSNPN and SVGIG (reference sequence).

This TCR was recovered from a young man in good health and CMV-seronegative. The sequenced sample was PBMCs. This sequence joins TRBV30 and TRBJ1-2; TRBD1 matches 8 bases. For the CDR3, the DNA is TGTGCCTGGAGCCGCGGACAGGGTTTGACCTATGGCTACACCTTC. This encodes CAWSRGQGLTYGYTF.